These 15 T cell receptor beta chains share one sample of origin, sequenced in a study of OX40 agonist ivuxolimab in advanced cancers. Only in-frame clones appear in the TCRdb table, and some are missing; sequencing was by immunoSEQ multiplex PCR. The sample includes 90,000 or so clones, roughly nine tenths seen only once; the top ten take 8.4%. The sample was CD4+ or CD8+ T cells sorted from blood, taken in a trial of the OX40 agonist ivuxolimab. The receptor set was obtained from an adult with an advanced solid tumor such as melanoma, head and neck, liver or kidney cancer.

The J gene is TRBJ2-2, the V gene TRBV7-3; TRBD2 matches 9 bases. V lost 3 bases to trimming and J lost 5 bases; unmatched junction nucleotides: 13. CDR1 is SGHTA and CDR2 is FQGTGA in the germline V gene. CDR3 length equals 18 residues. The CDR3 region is CASSFPPDSGSGTGELFF. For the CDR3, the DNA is TGTGCCAGCAGCTTCCCCCCTGATAGCGGGAGTGGTACCGGGGAGCTGTTTTTT.

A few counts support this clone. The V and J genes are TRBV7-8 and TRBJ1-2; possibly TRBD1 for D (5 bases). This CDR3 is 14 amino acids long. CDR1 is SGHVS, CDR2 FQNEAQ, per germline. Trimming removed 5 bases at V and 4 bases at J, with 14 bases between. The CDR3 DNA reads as TGTGCCAGCAGCCCGCGGGCCGGGGGCTATGGCTACACCTTC. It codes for CASSPRAGGYGYTF.

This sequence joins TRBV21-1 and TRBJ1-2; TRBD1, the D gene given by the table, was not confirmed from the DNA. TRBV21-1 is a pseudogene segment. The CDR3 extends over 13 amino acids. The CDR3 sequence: CASSKDVRASYTF. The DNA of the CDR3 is TGTGCCAGCAGCAAAGACGTCAGGGCGAGCTACACCTTC.

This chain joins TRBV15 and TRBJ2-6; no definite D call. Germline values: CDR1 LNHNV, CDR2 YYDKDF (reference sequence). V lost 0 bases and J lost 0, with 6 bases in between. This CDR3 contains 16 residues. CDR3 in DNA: TGTGCCACCAGCAGAGAACGTTTCTCTGGGGCCAACGTCCTGACTTTC. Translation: CATSRERFSGANVLTF.

Here the CDR3 DNA reads TGTGCCTCATCCGACGGGGGAGTTAATCAGCCCCAGCATTTT. The encoded protein is CASSDGGVNQPQHF. The chain carries TRBV15 and TRBJ1-5, with D maybe TRBD1 (5 bases). Trimming pared 11 bases from V and 4 bases from J, leaving 18 bases between. CDR1 and CDR2 (germline): LNHNV, YYDKDF (reference sequence). This CDR3 has 14 residues.

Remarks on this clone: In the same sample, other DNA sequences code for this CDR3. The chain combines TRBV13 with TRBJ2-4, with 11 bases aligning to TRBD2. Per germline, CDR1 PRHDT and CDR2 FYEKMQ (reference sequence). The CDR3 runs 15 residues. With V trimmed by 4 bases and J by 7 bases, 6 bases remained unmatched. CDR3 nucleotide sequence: TGTGCCAGCAGCTACACCACTAGCGGGGGCAACATTCAGTACTTC. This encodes CASSYTTSGGNIQYF.

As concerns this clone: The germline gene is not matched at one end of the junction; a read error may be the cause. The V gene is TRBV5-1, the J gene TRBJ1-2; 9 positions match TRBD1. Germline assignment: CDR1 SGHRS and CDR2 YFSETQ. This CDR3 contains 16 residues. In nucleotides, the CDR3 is TGCGCCAGCGGCTTAGCGGTGACAGGGGGTGAAGATGGCTACACCTTC. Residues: CASGLAVTGGEDGYTF.

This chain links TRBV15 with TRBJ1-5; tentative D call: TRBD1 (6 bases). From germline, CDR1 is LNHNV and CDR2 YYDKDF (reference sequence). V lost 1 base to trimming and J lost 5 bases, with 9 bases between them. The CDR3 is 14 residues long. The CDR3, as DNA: TGTGCCACCAGCAGAGCCGGGACATATCAGCCCCAGCATTTT. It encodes CATSRAGTYQPQHF. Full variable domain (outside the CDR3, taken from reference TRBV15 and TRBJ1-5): DAMVIQNPRYQVTQFGKPVTLSCSQTLNHNVMYWYQQKSSQAPKLLFHYYDKDFNNEADTPDNFQSRRPNTSFCFLDIRSPGLGDTAMYLCATSRAGTYQPQHFGDGTRLSIL.

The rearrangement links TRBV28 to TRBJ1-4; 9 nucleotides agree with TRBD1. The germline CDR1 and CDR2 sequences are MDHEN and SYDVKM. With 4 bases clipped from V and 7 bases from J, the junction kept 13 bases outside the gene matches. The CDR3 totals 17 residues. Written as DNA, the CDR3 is TGTGCCAGCAGTTCCCCCCACTTGGACAGGGGCGGTGAAAAACTGTTTTTT. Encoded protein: CASSSPHLDRGGEKLFF.

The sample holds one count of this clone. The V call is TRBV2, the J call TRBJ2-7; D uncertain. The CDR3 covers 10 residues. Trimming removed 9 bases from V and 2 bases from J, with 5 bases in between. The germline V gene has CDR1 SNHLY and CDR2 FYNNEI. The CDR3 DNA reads TGTGCCAGTGAGGCCTACGAGCAGTACGTC. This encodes CASEAYEQYV.

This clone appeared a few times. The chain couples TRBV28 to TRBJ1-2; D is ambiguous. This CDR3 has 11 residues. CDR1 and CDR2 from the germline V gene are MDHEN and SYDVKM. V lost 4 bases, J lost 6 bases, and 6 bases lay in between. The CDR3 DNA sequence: TGTGCCAGCAGTTCTCCGGATGGCTACACCTTC. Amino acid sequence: CASSSPDGYTF.

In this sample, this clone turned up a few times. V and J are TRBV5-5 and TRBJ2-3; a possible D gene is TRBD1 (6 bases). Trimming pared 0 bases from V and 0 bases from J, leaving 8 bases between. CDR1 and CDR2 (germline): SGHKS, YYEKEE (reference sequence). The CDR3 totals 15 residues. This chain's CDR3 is CASSLGTVSTDTQYF. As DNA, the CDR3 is TGTGCCAGCAGCTTGGGGACAGTGAGCACAGATACGCAGTATTTT.

The CDR3 sequence is CASSQDRGRSEAFF. The CDR3 coding sequence is TGCGCCAGCAGCCAAGATCGAGGGCGGAGTGAAGCTTTCTTT. The chain carries TRBV4-3 and TRBJ1-1; no firm D call. CDR3 size: 14 residues. Trimming removed 0 bases at V and 7 bases at J, with 12 bases between. The germline V gene has CDR1 LGHNA and CDR2 YSLEER.

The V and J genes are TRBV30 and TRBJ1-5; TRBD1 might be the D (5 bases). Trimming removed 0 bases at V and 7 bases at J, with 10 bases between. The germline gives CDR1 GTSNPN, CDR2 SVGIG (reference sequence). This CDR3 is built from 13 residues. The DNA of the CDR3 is TGTGCCTGGAGTGTGGACCGGGGCCAGCCCCAGCATTTT. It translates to CAWSVDRGQPQHF.

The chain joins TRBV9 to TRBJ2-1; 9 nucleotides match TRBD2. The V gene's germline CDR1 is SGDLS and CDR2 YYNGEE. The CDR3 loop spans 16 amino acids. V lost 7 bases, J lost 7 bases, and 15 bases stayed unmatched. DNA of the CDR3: TGTGCCAGCGGACACGGGAGGCGGGAGGGCCGTAATGAGCAGTTCTTC. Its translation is CASGHGRREGRNEQFF.